A selection of T cell receptor beta chains follows, all from one sample in a study of PD-1 blockade in classical Hodgkin lymphoma. TCRdb's copy holds only in-frame clones and misses some; the assay was immunoSEQ multiplex PCR. Among around 17,000 clones listed, roughly 80% were seen once. Sequencing was performed on peripheral blood mononuclear cells (PBMCs), taken before the fourth cycle of nivolumab. All receptors come from a human donor with classical Hodgkin lymphoma. The CDR3 runs from the conserved cysteine through the conserved F or W. The D gene is left open where the match is weak. Expanded clones are given a class, and other clones once, few, many or no size at all.

j_call clone_size d_call v_call cdr3_aa cdr3_nt
TRBJ2-4 . . TRBV11-2 CASSPLNIQYF TGTGCCAGCAGCCCTCTAAACATTCAGTACTTC
TRBJ1-4 . TRBD1 TRBV23-1 CASSPLWRGRGKLFF TGCGCCAGCAGTCCCCTATGGAGGGGGCGCGGAAAACTGTTTTTT
TRBJ1-5 once . TRBV27 CASSPQGGGLSNQPQHF TGTGCCAGCAGTCCGCAGGGAGGGGGGTTGAGCAATCAGCCCCAGCATTTT
TRBJ1-3 . . TRBV5-1 CASSAAQLDSGNTIYF TGCGCCAGCAGCGCGGCGCAGCTCGACTCTGGAAACACCATATATTTT
TRBJ2-1 . TRBD1 TRBV5-1 CASSSHLTGLTNEQFF TGCGCCAGCAGCTCGCACTTGACAGGGTTAACCAATGAGCAGTTCTTC
TRBJ2-3 . TRBD1 TRBV5-1 CASNPDRWRVSPSTDTQYF TGCGCCAGTAACCCGGACAGGTGGCGAGTTAGTCCTAGCACAGATACGCAGTATTTT
TRBJ2-2 . TRBD2 TRBV4-3 CASSLLTSVNTGELFF TGCGCCAGCAGCCTCCTGACTAGCGTCAACACCGGGGAGCTGTTTTTT
TRBJ2-3 . TRBD2 TRBV5-1 CASSLGSGGATDTQYF TGCGCCAGCAGCTTGGGTAGCGGGGGGGCAACAGATACGCAGTATTTT
TRBJ1-5 . . TRBV25-1 CASRADVNQPQHF TGTGCCAGTCGGGCAGATGTCAATCAGCCCCAGCATTTT
TRBJ1-6 . . TRBV19 CASSGVGRSPLHF TGTGCCAGTAGTGGGGTTGGTAGGTCACCCCTCCACTTT
TRBJ1-1 . . TRBV5-1 CASSLEPQTEAFF TGCGCCAGCAGCTTGGAGCCCCAGACAGAAGCTTTCTTT
TRBJ2-3 . . TRBV29-1 CSVEEEEGTTQYF TGCAGCGTTGAAGAGGAGGAGGGGACAACGCAGTATTTT
TRBJ1-1 . . TRBV5-1 CASTIGGFTEAFF TGCGCCAGCACCATTGGGGGGTTCACTGAAGCTTTCTTT
TRBJ1-1 . . TRBV27 CASSTYGAPDNTEAFF TGTGCCAGCAGTACGTACGGGGCTCCCGATAACACTGAAGCTTTCTTT
TRBJ2-7 few . TRBV14 CASSQVGLEQYF TGTGCCAGCAGCCAAGTGGGACTCGAGCAGTACTTC
TRBJ1-2 . TRBD1 TRBV6-6 CASSQGQGGVYGYTF TGTGCCAGCAGTCAAGGACAGGGTGGGGTCTATGGCTACACCTTC
TRBJ2-3 few TRBD2 TRBV7-9 CASTPTSALDTQYF TGTGCCAGCACCCCGACTAGCGCCCTAGATACGCAGTATTTT
TRBJ1-1 few TRBD1 TRBV5-1 CASSPGQGGHTEAFF TGCGCCAGCAGCCCCGGACAGGGCGGGCACACTGAAGCTTTCTTT
TRBJ2-5 . TRBD2 TRBV6-1 CASSELSSGGAGRETQYF TGTGCCAGCAGTGAATTGTCTAGCGGGGGGGCAGGTCGAGAGACCCAGTACTTC
TRBJ2-3 . . TRBV18 CASSTITDTQYF TGTGCCAGCTCAACAATCACAGATACGCAGTATTTT
TRBJ2-5 . . TRBV5-1 CASSPFGQGTQETQYF TGCGCCAGCAGCCCGTTTGGGCAGGGGACCCAAGAGACCCAGTACTTC
TRBJ1-2 . . TRBV7-9 CASSLDRVIVGYTF TGTGCCAGCAGCTTAGACAGGGTTATCGTCGGCTACACCTTC
TRBJ2-3 . . TRBV5-8 CASSLDYVTLTDTQYF TGTGCCAGCAGCTTGGATTATGTAACTCTCACAGATACGCAGTATTTT
TRBJ1-5 . . TRBV30 CAWSATGPQNQPQHF TGTGCCTGGAGTGCCACAGGGCCCCAGAATCAGCCCCAGCATTTT
TRBJ1-1 . . TRBV11-2 CASSLEQGLNTEAFF TGTGCCAGCAGCTTAGAACAGGGCCTGAACACTGAAGCTTTCTTT
TRBJ1-4 . . TRBV7-9 CASSPGGDGLNEKLFF TGTGCCAGCAGCCCCGGGGGGGACGGACTGAATGAAAAACTGTTTTTT
TRBJ2-2 . . TRBV5-1 CASSLVYGLDTGELFF TGCGCCAGCAGCTTGGTATACGGACTCGACACCGGGGAGCTGTTTTTT
TRBJ2-7 few . TRBV7-8 CASSLGRAGPYEQYF TGTGCCAGCAGCTTAGGGAGGGCCGGTCCCTACGAGCAGTACTTC
TRBJ1-2 once TRBD1 TRBV19 CASSIMDRANYGYTF TGTGCCAGTAGTATAATGGACAGGGCTAACTATGGCTACACCTTC
TRBJ2-1 . TRBD2 TRBV4-2 CASSQDYSGAYNEQFF TGTGCCAGCAGCCAAGATTACAGCGGGGCCTACAATGAGCAGTTCTTC
TRBJ2-7 . . TRBV2 CASRLNSQGRHEQYF TGTGCCAGCAGATTGAATAGCCAAGGCCGCCACGAGCAGTACTTC
TRBJ2-3 . TRBD1 TRBV11-3 CASSLKTGTGILKDTQYF TGTGCCAGCAGCTTAAAAACCGGGACAGGGATCCTAAAAGATACGCAGTATTTT
TRBJ2-7 once . TRBV23-1 CASSQRGPESYEQYF TGCGCCAGCAGTCAAAGGGGACCCGAATCCTACGAGCAGTACTTC
TRBJ1-3 . . TRBV19 CASSISRTSSGNTIYF TGTGCCAGTAGTATCTCGAGGACAAGCTCTGGAAACACCATATATTTT
TRBJ1-3 . TRBD1 TRBV6-5 CASRGGTGTGNTIYF TGTGCCAGCAGGGGCGGGACAGGGACTGGAAACACCATATATTTT
TRBJ2-5 . . TRBV7-9 CASSLASGSQETQYF TGTGCCAGCAGCTTAGCGTCCGGCTCGCAAGAGACCCAGTACTTC
TRBJ2-1 . TRBD1 TRBV7-3 CASSLRPSGTEAYNEQFF TGTGCCAGCAGCTTACGCCCCAGTGGGACAGAAGCCTACAATGAGCAGTTCTTC
TRBJ2-7 . TRBD1 TRBV6-5 CASSYADRGYEQYF TGTGCCAGCAGTTACGCGGACAGGGGCTACGAGCAGTACTTC
TRBJ2-7 . . TRBV7-2 CASSLPAFYEQYF TGTGCCAGCAGCCTCCCGGCCTTCTACGAGCAGTACTTC
TRBJ2-3 . . TRBV7-9 CASSLSRGATDTQYF TGTGCCAGCAGCTTATCTAGGGGGGCGACAGATACGCAGTATTTT
TRBJ2-5 . TRBD2 TRBV30 CAWSVGTSEGLQYF TGTGCCTGGAGTGTGGGGACTAGTGAAGGCCTACAGTACTTC
TRBJ2-3 . TRBD2 TRBV6-5 CASSLAGGGDTQYF TGTGCCAGCAGTTTAGCGGGGGGAGGAGATACGCAGTATTTT
TRBJ2-2 . TRBD1 TRBV6-5 CATTGTGQTGELFF TGTGCCACCACCGGGACAGGGCAAACCGGGGAGCTGTTTTTT
TRBJ2-7 . TRBD1 TRBV2 CASSESGQAYEQYF TGTGCCAGCAGTGAGTCGGGACAGGCCTACGAGCAGTACTTC
TRBJ2-1 . TRBD2 TRBV7-6 CASSSGGIGNEQFF TGTGCCAGCAGCAGCGGGGGGATCGGTAATGAGCAGTTCTTC
TRBJ1-2 . . TRBV5-1 CASSLGRQPNYGYTF TGCGCCAGCAGTTTGGGAAGGCAGCCTAACTATGGCTACACCTTC
TRBJ2-7 . TRBD1 TRBV5-6 CASSFDRGNEQYF TGTGCCAGCAGTTTTGACAGGGGGAACGAGCAGTACTTC
TRBJ2-3 . . TRBV5-1 CASSPGGPTDTQYF TGCGCCAGCAGCCCCGGGGGGCCAACAGATACGCAGTATTTT
TRBJ1-1 . . TRBV5-1 CASSLLQTDTEAFF TGCGCCAGCAGCTTGTTACAGACGGACACTGAAGCTTTCTTT
TRBJ1-4 . . TRBV19 CASSIVIGSGSNEKLFF TGTGCCAGTAGTATTGTCATAGGCTCGGGGTCTAATGAAAAACTGTTTTTT
TRBJ2-3 . TRBD2 TRBV5-1 CASSFAGADTQYF TGCGCCAGCAGCTTTGCGGGGGCAGATACGCAGTATTTT
TRBJ1-5 . . TRBV6-5 CASSNLPGGNQPQHF TGTGCCAGCAGTAACCTCCCCGGGGGGAATCAGCCCCAGCATTTT
TRBJ2-7 . . TRBV7-2 CASSLRPGRDEQYF TGTGCCAGCAGCTTACGGCCCGGCAGAGACGAGCAGTACTTC
TRBJ1-2 . . TRBV5-1 CASSLDGYYGYTF TGCGCCAGCAGCTTGGACGGATACTATGGCTACACCTTC
TRBJ1-4 . . TRBV7-9 CASSLIDEKLFF TGTGCCAGCAGCTTAATTGATGAAAAACTGTTTTTT